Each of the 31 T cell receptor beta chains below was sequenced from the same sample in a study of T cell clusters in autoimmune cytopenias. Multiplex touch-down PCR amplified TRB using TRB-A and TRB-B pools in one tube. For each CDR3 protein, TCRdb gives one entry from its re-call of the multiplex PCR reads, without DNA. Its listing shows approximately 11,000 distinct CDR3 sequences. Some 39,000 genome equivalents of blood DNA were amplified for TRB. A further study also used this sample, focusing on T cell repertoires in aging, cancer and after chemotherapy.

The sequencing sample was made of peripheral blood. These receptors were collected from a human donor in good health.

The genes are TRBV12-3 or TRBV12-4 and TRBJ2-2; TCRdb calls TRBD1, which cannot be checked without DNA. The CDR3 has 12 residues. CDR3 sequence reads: CASSRGTGELFF.

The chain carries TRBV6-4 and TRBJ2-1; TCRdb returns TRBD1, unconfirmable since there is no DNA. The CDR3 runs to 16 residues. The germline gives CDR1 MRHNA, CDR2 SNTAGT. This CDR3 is CASSDRGHSPYNEQFF.

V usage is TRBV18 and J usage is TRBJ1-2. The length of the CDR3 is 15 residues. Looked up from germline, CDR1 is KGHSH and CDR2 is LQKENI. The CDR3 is CASSPLETDLYGYTF.

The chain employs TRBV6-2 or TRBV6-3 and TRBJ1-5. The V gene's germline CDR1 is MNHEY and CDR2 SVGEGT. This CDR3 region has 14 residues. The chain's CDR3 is CASSYSSFVQPQHF.

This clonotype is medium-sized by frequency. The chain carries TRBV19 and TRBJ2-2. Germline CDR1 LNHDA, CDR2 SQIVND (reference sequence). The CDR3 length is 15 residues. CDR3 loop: CASRTDSRVTGELFF.

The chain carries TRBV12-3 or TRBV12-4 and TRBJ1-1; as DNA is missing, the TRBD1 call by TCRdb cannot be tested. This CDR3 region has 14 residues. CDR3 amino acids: CASSWDRGNTEAFF.

The CDR3 is CASSLEGRPNQPQHF. V gene TRBV5-1 combines with J gene TRBJ1-5. The CDR3 loop spans 15 amino acids. The germline CDR1 and CDR2 sequences are SGHRS and YFSETQ.

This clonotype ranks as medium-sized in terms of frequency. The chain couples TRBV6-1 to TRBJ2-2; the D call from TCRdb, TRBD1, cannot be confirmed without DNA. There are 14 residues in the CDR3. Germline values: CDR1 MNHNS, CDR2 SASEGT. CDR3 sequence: CASTGTGVTGELFF.

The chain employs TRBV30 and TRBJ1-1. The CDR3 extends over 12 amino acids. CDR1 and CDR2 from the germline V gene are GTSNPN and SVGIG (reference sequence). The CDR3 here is CAWSQGGTEAFF.

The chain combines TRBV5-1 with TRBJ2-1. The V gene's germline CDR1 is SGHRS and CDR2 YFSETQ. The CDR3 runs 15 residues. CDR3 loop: CASSLAATGHNEQFF.

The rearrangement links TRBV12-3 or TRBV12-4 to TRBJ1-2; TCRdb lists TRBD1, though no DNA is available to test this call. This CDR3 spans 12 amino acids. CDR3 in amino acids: CASRGTGKGYTF.

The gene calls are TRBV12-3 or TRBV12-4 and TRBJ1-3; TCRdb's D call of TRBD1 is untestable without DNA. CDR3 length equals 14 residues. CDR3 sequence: CASSTGTGGNTIYF.

The CDR3 spells CASSREGSSYEQYF. The chain has TRBV27 and TRBJ2-7; the TRBD2 assignment by TCRdb is unverifiable without DNA. Germline-derived CDR1 and CDR2 are MNHEY and SMNVEV (reference sequence). The CDR3 runs 14 residues.

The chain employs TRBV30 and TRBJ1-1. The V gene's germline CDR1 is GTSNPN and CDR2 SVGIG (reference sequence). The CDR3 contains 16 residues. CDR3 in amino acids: CAFSPGTGIKNTEAFF. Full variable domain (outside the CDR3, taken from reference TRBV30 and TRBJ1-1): SQTIHQWPATLVQPVGSPLSLECTVEGTSNPNLYWYRQAAGRGLQLLFYSVGIGQISSEVPQNLSASRPQDRQFILSSKKLLLSDSGFYLCAFSPGTGIKNTEAFFGQGTRLTVV.

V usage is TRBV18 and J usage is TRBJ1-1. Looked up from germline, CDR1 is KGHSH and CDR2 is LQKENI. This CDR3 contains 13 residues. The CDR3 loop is CASSPPSSSEAFF.

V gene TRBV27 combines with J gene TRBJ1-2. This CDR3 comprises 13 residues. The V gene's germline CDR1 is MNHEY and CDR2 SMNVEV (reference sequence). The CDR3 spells CASRAGSVYGYTF.

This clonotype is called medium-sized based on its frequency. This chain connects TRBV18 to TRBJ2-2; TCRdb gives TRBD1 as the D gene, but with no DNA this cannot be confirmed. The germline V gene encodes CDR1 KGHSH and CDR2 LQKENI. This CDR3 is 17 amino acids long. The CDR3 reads CASSLSAPGRSTGELFF.

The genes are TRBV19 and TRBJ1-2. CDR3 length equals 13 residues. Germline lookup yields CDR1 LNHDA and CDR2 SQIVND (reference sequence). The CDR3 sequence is CASSARLNYGYTF.

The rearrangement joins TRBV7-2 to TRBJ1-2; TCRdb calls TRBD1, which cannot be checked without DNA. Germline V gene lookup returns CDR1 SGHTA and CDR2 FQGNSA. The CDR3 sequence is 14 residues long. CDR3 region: CASSLNQGGYGYTF.

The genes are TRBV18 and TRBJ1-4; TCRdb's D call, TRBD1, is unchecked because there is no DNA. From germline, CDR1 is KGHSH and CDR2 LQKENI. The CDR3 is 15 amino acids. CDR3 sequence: CASSPQGALIEKLFF.

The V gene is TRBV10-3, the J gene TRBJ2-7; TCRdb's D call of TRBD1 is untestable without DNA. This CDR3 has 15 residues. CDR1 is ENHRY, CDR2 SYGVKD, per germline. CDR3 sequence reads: CAISESLGKGYEQYF.

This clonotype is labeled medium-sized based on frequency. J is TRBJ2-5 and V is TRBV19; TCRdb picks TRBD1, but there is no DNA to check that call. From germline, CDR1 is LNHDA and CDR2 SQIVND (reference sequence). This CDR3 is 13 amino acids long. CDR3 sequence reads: CASSYRVEETQYF. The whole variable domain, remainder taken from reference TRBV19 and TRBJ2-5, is DGGITQSPKYLFRKEGQNVTLSCEQNLNHDAMYWYRQDPGQGLRLIYYSQIVNDFQKGDIAEGYSVSREKKESFPLTVTSAQKNPTAFYLCASSYRVEETQYFGPGTRLLVL.

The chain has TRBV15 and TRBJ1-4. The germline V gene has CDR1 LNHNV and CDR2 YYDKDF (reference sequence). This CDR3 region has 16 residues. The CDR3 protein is CATSRDPGATNEKLFF.

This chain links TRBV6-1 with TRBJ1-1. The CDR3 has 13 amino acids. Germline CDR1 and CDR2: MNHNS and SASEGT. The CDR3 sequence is CASRVVPGSEAFF.

The CDR3 is CATSSSRGNEQFF. V gene TRBV15 combines with J gene TRBJ2-1; without DNA, the TCRdb call of TRBD1 cannot be checked. CDR3 length: 13 residues. Germline V CDR1 and CDR2: LNHNV, YYDKDF (reference sequence).

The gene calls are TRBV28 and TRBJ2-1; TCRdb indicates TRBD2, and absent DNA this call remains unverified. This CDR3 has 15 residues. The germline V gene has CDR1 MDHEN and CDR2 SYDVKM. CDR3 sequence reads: CASNTLAGEGDEQFF.

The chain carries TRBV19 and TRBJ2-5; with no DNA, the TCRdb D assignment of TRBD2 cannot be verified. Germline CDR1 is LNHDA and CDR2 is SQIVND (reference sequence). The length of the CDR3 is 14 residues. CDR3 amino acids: CASSRTSFQETQYF.

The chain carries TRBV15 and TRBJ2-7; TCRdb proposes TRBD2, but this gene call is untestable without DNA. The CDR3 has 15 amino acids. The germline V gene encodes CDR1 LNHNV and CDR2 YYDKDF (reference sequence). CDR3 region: CATSIGPSPTLEQYF.

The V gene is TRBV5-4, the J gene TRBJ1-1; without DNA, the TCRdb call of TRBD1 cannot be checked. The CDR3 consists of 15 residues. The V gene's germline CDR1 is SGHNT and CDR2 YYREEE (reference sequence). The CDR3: CASSLEAGLNTEAFF.

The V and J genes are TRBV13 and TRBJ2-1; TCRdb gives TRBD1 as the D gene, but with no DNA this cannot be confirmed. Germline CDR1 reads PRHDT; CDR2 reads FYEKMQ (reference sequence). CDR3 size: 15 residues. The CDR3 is CASSLRDRGIYEQFF.

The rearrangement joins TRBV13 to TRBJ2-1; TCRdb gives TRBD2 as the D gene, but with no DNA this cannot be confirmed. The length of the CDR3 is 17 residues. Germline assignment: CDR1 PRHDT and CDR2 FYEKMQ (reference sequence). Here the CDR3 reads CASSEGLAGASYNEQFF.